What follows are 31 T cell receptor beta chains derived from one specimen sequenced in a study of blood T cell repertoires in COVID-19. The assay was immunoSEQ multiplex PCR, and TCRdb's table has in-frame clones only and misses some. The sample lists approximately 62,000 clones; around 74% were seen once. The source material was peripheral blood. The receptors originated from a woman in her 50s with active or convalescent COVID-19.

The chain couples TRBV27 to TRBJ2-1, with 14 bases aligning to TRBD2. In germline, CDR1 is MNHEY, CDR2 SMNVEV (reference sequence). The CDR3 is 18 amino acids. Trimming at V came to 1 base and at J to 8 bases, leaving 10 bases not matched to a gene. The CDR3 loop is CASSLWKTSGRAIYEQFF. In nucleotides, the CDR3 is TGTGCCAGCAGTTTATGGAAGACTAGCGGGAGGGCCATCTATGAGCAGTTCTTC.

This clone showed up just a few times. The chain carries TRBV14 and TRBJ2-1; 9 bases match TRBD2. The trim removed 4 bases at V and 7 bases at J, leaving 8 bases unmatched. Germline-derived CDR1 and CDR2 are SGHDN and FVKESK. The CDR3 covers 15 residues. CDR3 sequence reads: CASSPGASGTNEQFF. The CDR3, as DNA: TGTGCCAGCAGCCCAGGGGCTAGCGGGACGAATGAGCAGTTCTTC. Full variable domain (remainder filled in from reference TRBV14 and TRBJ2-1): EAGVTQFPSHSVIEKGQTVTLRCDPISGHDNLYWYRRVMGKEIKFLLHFVKESKQDESGMPNNRFLAERTGGTYSTLKVQPAELEDSGVYFCASSPGASGTNEQFFGPGTRLTVL.

V and J are TRBV25-1 and TRBJ2-7, with 10 bases lining up with TRBD2. Losses at the gene ends were 8 bases for V and 4 bases for J; bases not matched to a gene: 5. The germline CDR1 and CDR2 sequences are MGHDK and SYGVNS. CDR3 length: 13 residues. The CDR3 DNA sequence: TGTGCCAGCCGAAGAGCGGGAGGGTACGAGCAGTACTTC. Protein product: CASRRAGGYEQYF.

The CDR3 loop is CASSSERGTDTQYF. CDR3 nucleotides: TGTGCCAGCAGCTCCGAGCGAGGCACAGATACGCAGTATTTT. The chain links TRBV7-9 to TRBJ2-3, with D unresolved. V shed 4 bases and J shed 1 base, with 9 bases lying between them. The CDR3 has 14 residues. CDR1 is SEHNR, CDR2 FQNEAQ, per germline (reference sequence).

The V call is TRBV4-3, the J call TRBJ1-5; no firm D call. CDR1 is LGHNA and CDR2 is YSLEER in the germline V gene. CDR3 length: 13 amino acids. V lost 5 bases, J lost 2 bases, and 7 bases lay in between. The CDR3 protein is CASSKSGNQPQHF. DNA of the CDR3: TGCGCCAGCAGCAAGTCGGGCAATCAGCCCCAGCATTTT.

There are a few counts of this clone. The rearrangement joins TRBV6-2 or TRBV6-3 to TRBJ1-2; no clear D. The CDR3 is made up of 13 amino acids. Per germline, CDR1 MNHEY and CDR2 SVGEGT. Trimming stripped 2 bases from V and 4 bases from J, with 8 bases between. The CDR3 protein is CASSYTGSYGYTF. In nucleotides, the CDR3 is TGTGCCAGCAGTTACACGGGAAGCTATGGCTACACCTTC.

V and J are TRBV9 and TRBJ2-6; D gene unclear. The CDR3 totals 15 residues. Germline assignment: CDR1 SGDLS and CDR2 YYNGEE. Trimming pared 2 bases from V and 0 bases from J, leaving 6 bases between. CDR3 coding DNA: TGTGCCAGCAGCGTTAGGAGCTCTGGGGCCAACGTCCTGACTTTC. This gives the protein CASSVRSSGANVLTF. Full variable domain (outside the CDR3, taken from reference TRBV9 and TRBJ2-6): DSGVTQTPKHLITATGQRVTLRCSPRSGDLSVYWYQQSLDQGLQFLIQYYNGEERAKGNILERFSAQQFPDLHSELNLSSLELGDSALYFCASSVRSSGANVLTFGAGSRLTVL.

The V gene is TRBV12-3 or TRBV12-4, the J gene TRBJ2-5; 9 bases agree with TRBD1. The ends lost 6 bases at V and 3 bases at J; junction bases unmatched: 2. The CDR3 has 13 residues. The CDR3 DNA reads as TGTGCCAGCAGAAGGACAGGGGAAGAGACCCAGTACTTC. Its translation is CASRRTGEETQYF.

This clone was counted only a few times. DNA of the CDR3: TGCAGCGTTGCTCCGGGACATAGGAACACTGAAGCTTTCTTT. It is translated as CSVAPGHRNTEAFF. V gene TRBV29-1 combines with J gene TRBJ1-1; D perhaps matches TRBD1 (6 bases). V lost 4 bases to trimming and J lost 1 base, with 13 bases between them. The CDR3 length is 14 residues. Germline V gene sequence: CDR1 SQVTM, CDR2 ANQGSEA.

In its sample, this clone is medium-sized. The V call is TRBV27, the J call TRBJ2-5; a weak D match, TRBD2 (5 bases). In germline, CDR1 is MNHEY, CDR2 SMNVEV (reference sequence). Trimming pared 6 bases from V and 1 base from J, leaving 12 bases between. CDR3 size: 14 residues. The CDR3 loop reads CASSHSAPQETQYF. In nucleotides, the CDR3 is TGTGCCAGCAGCCATAGCGCTCCCCAAGAGACCCAGTACTTC.

This clone was seen a few times. The chain is built from TRBV7-2 and TRBJ1-2; 8 bases are a match to TRBD1. Germline-derived CDR1 and CDR2 are SGHTA and FQGNSA. The CDR3 contains 15 residues. V lost 4 bases and J lost 9; bases outside the gene matches: 13. CDR3 sequence reads: CASSSKRTGSDSYTF. The CDR3 nucleotides read TGTGCCAGCAGCTCTAAGCGGACAGGGTCCGATAGCTACACCTTC.

This clone was observed once. The V call is TRBV9, the J call TRBJ2-5; 8 bases fit TRBD1. Per germline, CDR1 SGDLS and CDR2 YYNGEE. Trimming took 3 bases from V and 0 from J; bases not matched to a gene: 4. This CDR3 has 15 residues. DNA of the CDR3: TGTGCCAGCAGCGCCTACAGGGGGTACCAAGAGACCCAGTACTTC. Translated, it gives CASSAYRGYQETQYF.

The chain uses TRBV7-9 and TRBJ2-7; D perhaps matches TRBD2 (6 bases). The CDR3 has 14 residues. Germline-derived CDR1 and CDR2 are SEHNR and FQNEAQ (reference sequence). The ends were cut back, 3 bases at V and 5 bases at J, with 14 bases in the middle. The CDR3 nucleotides read TGTGCCAGCAGCTTGACTAGGAGCAGTGACGAGCAGTACTTC. Translation gives CASSLTRSSDEQYF.

The chain recombines TRBV15 with TRBJ2-7; 10 bases agree with TRBD1. The CDR3 extends over 14 amino acids. The V and J ends lost 9 bases and 6 bases, in that order; junction bases with no gene match: 11. In germline, CDR1 is LNHNV, CDR2 YYDKDF (reference sequence). Written as DNA, the CDR3 is TGTGCCACGACCCTCGGGACAGGGGAGGGCGAGCAGTACTTC. Translating it yields CATTLGTGEGEQYF.

This clone was detected a few times. The chain carries TRBV5-5 and TRBJ1-1; D gene unclear. Trimming took 0 bases from V and 7 from J, leaving 10 bases between them. The CDR3 has 13 amino acids. The germline V gene has CDR1 SGHKS and CDR2 YYEKEE (reference sequence). The CDR3 region is CASSLGQAFEAFF. The CDR3 nucleotides are TGTGCCAGCAGCTTGGGGCAGGCCTTTGAAGCTTTCTTT. Together with reference TRBV5-5 and TRBJ1-1, the CDR3 gives the full variable domain: DAGVTQSPTHLIKTRGQQVTLRCSPISGHKSVSWYQQVLGQGPQFIFQYYEKEERGRGNFPDRFSARQFPNYSSELNVNALLLGDSALYLCASSLGQAFEAFFGQGTRLTVV.

The V and J genes are TRBV9 and TRBJ2-1; 7 bases line up with TRBD2. The length of the CDR3 is 14 residues. The V gene end was trimmed by 0 bases and the J gene end by 9 bases; junction bases not matched to a gene: 6. The germline V gene has CDR1 SGDLS and CDR2 YYNGEE. The CDR3 DNA reads as TGTGCCAGCAGCGTAGAACTAGCGTCTGGTGAGCAGTTCTTC. The encoded protein is CASSVELASGEQFF.

This chain joins TRBV4-1 and TRBJ2-3; 8 nucleotides align to TRBD2. The CDR3 is made up of 17 amino acids. Looked up from germline, CDR1 is MGHRA and CDR2 is YSYEKL. The ends lost 3 bases at V and 1 base at J; junction bases unmatched: 9. The CDR3 is CASSQSLAGSGTDTQYF. The CDR3 coding sequence is TGCGCCAGCAGCCAGTCTCTAGCGGGTTCGGGCACAGATACGCAGTATTTT.

This clone was seen only once. The chain employs TRBV9 and TRBJ2-1; 8 nucleotides line up with TRBD2. CDR1 is SGDLS, CDR2 YYNGEE, per germline. This CDR3 is 15 amino acids long. Unmatched junction bases numbered 10, after V lost 4 bases and J lost 7 bases. CDR3 in amino acids: CASSPRLASGNEQFF. In nucleotides, the CDR3 is TGTGCCAGCAGCCCCCGACTAGCGAGCGGAAATGAGCAGTTCTTC.

The count of this clone is one. This sequence joins TRBV7-2 and TRBJ2-3, with D possibly matching TRBD1 (8 bases). Germline V gene lookup returns CDR1 SGHTA and CDR2 FQGNSA. This CDR3 contains 19 residues. Trimming stripped 5 bases from V and 0 bases from J, with 24 bases between. CDR3 coding DNA: TGTGCCAGCAGCCGGAACAGGGGGGGAGTAGCGGGTAGCACAGATACGCAGTATTTT. It yields the protein CASSRNRGGVAGSTDTQYF.

This clone was observed a few times. The chain uses TRBV24-1 and TRBJ2-1, with TRBD1 as a possible D gene (6 bases). The germline V gene has CDR1 KGHDR and CDR2 SFDVKD. The CDR3 has 13 amino acids. Trimming removed 3 bases from V and 13 bases from J, with 15 bases in between. In nucleotides, the CDR3 is TGTGCCACCAGTGATAGGTCAACAGGGCCTCAGTTCTTC. It yields the protein CATSDRSTGPQFF.

The chain uses TRBV21-1 and TRBJ2-1; the D call in the table, TRBD2, was not verified against the DNA. TRBV21-1 is shown as a pseudogene. This CDR3 contains 16 residues. The CDR3 spells CASSPAALSSYNEQFF. The DNA of the CDR3 is TGTGCCAGCAGTCCCGCGGCGCTTAGCTCCTACAATGAGCAGTTCTTC.

The rearrangement links TRBV2 to TRBJ2-1, with TRBD2 identical over 7 bases. Unmatched junction bases numbered 6, after V lost 7 bases and J lost 0 bases. The CDR3 consists of 15 residues. The germline V gene encodes CDR1 SNHLY and CDR2 FYNNEI. In nucleotides, the CDR3 is TGTGCCAGCACCCGTGGCGGGAGCTCCTACAATGAGCAGTTCTTC. It yields the protein CASTRGGSSYNEQFF.

CDR3 region: CASSLSGIYGYTF. CDR3 nucleotides: TGTGCCAGCAGTTTATCCGGGATCTATGGCTACACCTTC. The gene calls are TRBV12-3 or TRBV12-4 and TRBJ1-2; D is undetermined. This CDR3 is 13 amino acids long. Trimming shortened V by 2 bases and J by 4 bases, and 8 bases separated the two germline ends.

The chain has TRBV6-5 and TRBJ2-6; D uncertain. Germline-derived CDR1 and CDR2 are MNHEY and SVGAGI. The CDR3 runs 16 residues. The V end lost 2 bases, the J end lost 0 bases, and 8 bases lay between the germline ends. The CDR3 region is CASSYKLYSGANVLTF. The DNA of the CDR3 is TGTGCCAGCAGTTACAAACTTTACTCTGGGGCCAACGTCCTGACTTTC.

This clone has a handful of counts. This chain connects TRBV28 to TRBJ2-1; D is perhaps TRBD1 (6 bases). The CDR3 totals 14 residues. Between the trimmed V and J ends, which lost 5 bases and 0 bases, there was a span of 8 bases. CDR1 MDHEN and CDR2 SYDVKM come from the germline V gene. DNA of the CDR3: TGTGCCAGCAGTATGGACAGCTCCTACAATGAGCAGTTCTTC. This sequence encodes CASSMDSSYNEQFF. The full variable domain, rest sourced from reference TRBV28 and TRBJ2-1, is DVKVTQSSRYLVKRTGEKVFLECVQDMDHENMFWYRQDPGLGLRLIYFSYDVKMKEKGDIPEGYSVSREKKERFSLILESASTNQTSMYLCASSMDSSYNEQFFGPGTRLTVL.

The rearrangement links TRBV19 to TRBJ2-7, with TRBD2 matching 7 bases. CDR3 length equals 15 residues. Germline V gene lookup returns CDR1 LNHDA and CDR2 SQIVND (reference sequence). With 4 bases clipped from V and 3 bases from J, the junction kept 9 bases outside the gene matches. CDR3 in amino acids: CASSKENGRIYEQYF. The CDR3 coding sequence is TGTGCCAGTAGTAAAGAGAACGGGAGGATCTACGAGCAGTACTTC.

The chain is built from TRBV5-1 and TRBJ2-7; TRBD2 matches at 13 bases. The J segment lost 3 bases and the V segment lost 3 bases, leaving 6 bases of the junction unmatched. Germline loops: CDR1 SGHRS, CDR2 YFSETQ. CDR3 length: 16 residues. CDR3 sequence reads: CASSSLAGGPDYEQYF. The CDR3 DNA follows: TGCGCCAGCAGCTCACTAGCGGGAGGGCCGGACTACGAGCAGTACTTC.

In this sample, this clone turned up a few times. This chain uses TRBV12-3 or TRBV12-4 with TRBJ1-2; D uncertain. Trimming shortened V by 6 bases and J by 6 bases, and 11 bases separated the two germline ends. The CDR3 spans 12 residues. CDR3 region: CASRKDGDGYTF. The CDR3 region has the DNA TGTGCCAGCAGAAAGGACGGGGATGGCTACACCTTC.

CDR3 in amino acids: CASSAWDRGEQFF. Written as DNA, the CDR3 is TGTGCCAGCAGTGCCTGGGACAGAGGTGAGCAGTTCTTC. The chain combines TRBV12-3 or TRBV12-4 with TRBJ2-1, with TRBD1 identical over 7 bases. Losses at the gene ends were 5 bases for V and 9 bases for J; bases not matched to a gene: 7. The CDR3 extends over 13 amino acids.

The chain joins TRBV6-5 to TRBJ2-7, with D possibly TRBD2 on 7 matching bases. Per the germline V gene, CDR1 is MNHEY and CDR2 is SVGAGI. This CDR3 comprises 16 residues. The germline V and J ends were trimmed by 2 bases and 1 base, with 15 bases remaining between them. CDR3 sequence (DNA): TGTGCCAGCAGTTACGAGGGGGGGGCGGCGTCCTACGAGCAGTACTTC. This sequence encodes CASSYEGGAASYEQYF.

This sequence joins TRBV5-8 and TRBJ2-7, with a weak D call TRBD1 (5 bases). The V end was cut by 3 bases, the J end by 6 bases, with 7 bases between. There are 11 residues in the CDR3. Germline CDR1 SGHTS, CDR2 YDEGEE. The CDR3, as DNA: TGTGCCAGCAGCTGGGGCCCCGAGCAGTACTTC. Its translation is CASSWGPEQYF. The variable domain in full, with the rest retrieved from reference TRBV5-8 and TRBJ2-7, is EAGVTQSPTHLIKTRGQQATLRCSPISGHTSVYWYQQALGLGLQFLLWYDEGEERNRGNFPPRFSGRQFPNYSSELNVNALELEDSALYLCASSWGPEQYFGPGTRLTVT.